The text below deals with one T cell receptor (beta chain). What it binds is unknown. The sample belongs to a study of a mutant IDH1 vaccine in newly diagnosed glioma. Overall study context: Visit V12 was at week 35; visit V13 was at week 47. Study results and limitations: Researchers report vaccine-induced immune responses in less than 95% of patients.

This CDR3 contains 13 residues. The germline CDR1 and CDR2 sequences are SGHTA and FQGNSA. With 5 bases clipped from V and 5 bases from J, the junction kept 4 bases outside the gene matches. This table comes from immunoSEQ multiplex PCR, and its TCRdb copy is limited to in-frame clones, with some not included. The sample has over 30,000 clones, 90% seen once. The sample's time point: week 47, end of study. Doses comprised 300 ug of mutant IDH1 20-mer peptide each, plus topical imiquimod. This sample comprised PBMCs, obtained from a glioma patient whose treatment included an IDH1 peptide vaccine. This chain connects TRBV7-2 to TRBJ1-2; 8 bases line up with TRBD1. The sequence was collected from a middle-aged woman with glioma. The DNA for the CDR3 is TGTGCCAGCAGCCCCCGACAGGGGTATGGCTACACCTTC. This sequence encodes CASSPRQGYGYTF.